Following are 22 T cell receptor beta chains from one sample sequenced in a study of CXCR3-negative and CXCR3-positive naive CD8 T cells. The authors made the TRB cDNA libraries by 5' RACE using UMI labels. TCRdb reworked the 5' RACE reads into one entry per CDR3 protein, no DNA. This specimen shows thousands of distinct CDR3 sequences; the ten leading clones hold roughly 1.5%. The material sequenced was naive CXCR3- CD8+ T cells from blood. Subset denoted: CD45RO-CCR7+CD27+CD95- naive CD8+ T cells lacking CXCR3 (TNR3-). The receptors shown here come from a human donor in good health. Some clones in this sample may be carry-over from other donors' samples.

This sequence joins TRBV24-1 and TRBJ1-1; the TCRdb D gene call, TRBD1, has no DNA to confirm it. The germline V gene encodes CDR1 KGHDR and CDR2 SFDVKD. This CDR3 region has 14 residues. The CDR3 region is CATSDSGVNTEAFF.

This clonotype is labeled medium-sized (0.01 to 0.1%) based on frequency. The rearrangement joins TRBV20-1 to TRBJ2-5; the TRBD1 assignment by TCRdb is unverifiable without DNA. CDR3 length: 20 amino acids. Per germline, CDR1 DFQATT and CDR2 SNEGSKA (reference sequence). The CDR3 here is CSARAPLGSGPPPYQETQYF.

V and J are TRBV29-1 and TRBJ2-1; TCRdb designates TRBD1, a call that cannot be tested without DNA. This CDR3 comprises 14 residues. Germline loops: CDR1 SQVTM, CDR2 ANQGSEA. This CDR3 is CSADKASQDTREFF.

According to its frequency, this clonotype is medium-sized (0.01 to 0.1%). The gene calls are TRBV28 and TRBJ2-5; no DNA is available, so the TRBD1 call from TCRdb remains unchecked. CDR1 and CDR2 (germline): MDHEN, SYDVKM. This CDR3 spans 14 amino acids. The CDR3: CASSRVSPGETQYF.

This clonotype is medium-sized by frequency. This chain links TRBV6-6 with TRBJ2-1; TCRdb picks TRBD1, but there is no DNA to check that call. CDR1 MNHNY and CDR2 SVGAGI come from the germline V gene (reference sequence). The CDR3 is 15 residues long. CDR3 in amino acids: CASSYDRGQYNEQFF.

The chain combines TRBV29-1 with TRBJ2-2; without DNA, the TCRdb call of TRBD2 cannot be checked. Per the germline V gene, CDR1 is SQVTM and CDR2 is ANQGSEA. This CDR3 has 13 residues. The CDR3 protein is CSAGLAGTGELFF.

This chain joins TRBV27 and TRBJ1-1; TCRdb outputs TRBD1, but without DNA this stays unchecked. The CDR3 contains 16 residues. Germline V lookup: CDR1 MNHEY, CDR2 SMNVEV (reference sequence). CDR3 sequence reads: CASSPNRGWLNTEAFF.

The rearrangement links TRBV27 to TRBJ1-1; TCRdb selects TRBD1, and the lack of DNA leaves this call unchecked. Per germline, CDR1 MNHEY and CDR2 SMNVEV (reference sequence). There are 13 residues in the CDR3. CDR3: CASSPGLNTEAFF.

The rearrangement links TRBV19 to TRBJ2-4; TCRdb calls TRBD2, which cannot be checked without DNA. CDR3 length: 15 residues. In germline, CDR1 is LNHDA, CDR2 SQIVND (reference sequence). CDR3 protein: CASSMDLLPENIQYF.

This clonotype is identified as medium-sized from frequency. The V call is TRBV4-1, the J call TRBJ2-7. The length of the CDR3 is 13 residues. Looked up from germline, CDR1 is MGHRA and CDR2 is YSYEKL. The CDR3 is CASSQEASDEQYF.

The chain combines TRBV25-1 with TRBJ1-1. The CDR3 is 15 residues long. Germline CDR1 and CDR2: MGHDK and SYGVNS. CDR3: CASSEDRGVNTEAFF.

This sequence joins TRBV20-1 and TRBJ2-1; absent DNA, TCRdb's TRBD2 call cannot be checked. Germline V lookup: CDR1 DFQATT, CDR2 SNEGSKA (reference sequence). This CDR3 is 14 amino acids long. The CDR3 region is CSARGTSKNNEQFF.

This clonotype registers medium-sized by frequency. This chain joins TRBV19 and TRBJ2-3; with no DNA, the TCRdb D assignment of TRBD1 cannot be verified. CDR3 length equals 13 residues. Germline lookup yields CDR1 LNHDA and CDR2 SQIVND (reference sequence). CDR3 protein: CASSGTPTDTQYF. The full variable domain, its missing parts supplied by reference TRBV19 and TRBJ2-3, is DGGITQSPKYLFRKEGQNVTLSCEQNLNHDAMYWYRQDPGQGLRLIYYSQIVNDFQKGDIAEGYSVSREKKESFPLTVTSAQKNPTAFYLCASSGTPTDTQYFGPGTRLTVL.

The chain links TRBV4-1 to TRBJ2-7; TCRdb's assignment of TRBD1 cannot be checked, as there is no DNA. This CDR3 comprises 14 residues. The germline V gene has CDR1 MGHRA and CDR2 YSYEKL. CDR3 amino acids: CASSQGQGGREQYF.

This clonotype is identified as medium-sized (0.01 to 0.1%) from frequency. This CDR3 reads CASIVSPNEQYF. The chain links TRBV7-9 to TRBJ2-7. This CDR3 comprises 12 residues. CDR1 is SEHNR, CDR2 FQNEAQ, per germline (reference sequence).

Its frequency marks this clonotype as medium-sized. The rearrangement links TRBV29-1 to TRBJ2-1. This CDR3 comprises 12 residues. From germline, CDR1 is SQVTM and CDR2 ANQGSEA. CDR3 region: CSVDVGDNEQFF.

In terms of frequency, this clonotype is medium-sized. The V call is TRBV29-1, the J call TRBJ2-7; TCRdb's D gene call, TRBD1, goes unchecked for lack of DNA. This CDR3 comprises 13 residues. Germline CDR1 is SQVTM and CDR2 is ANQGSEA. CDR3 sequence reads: CSVGTGSSYEQYF.

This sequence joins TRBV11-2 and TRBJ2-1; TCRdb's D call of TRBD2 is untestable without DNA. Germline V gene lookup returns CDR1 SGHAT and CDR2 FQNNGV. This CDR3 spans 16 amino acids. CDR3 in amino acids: CASSLYPGLADNEQFF.

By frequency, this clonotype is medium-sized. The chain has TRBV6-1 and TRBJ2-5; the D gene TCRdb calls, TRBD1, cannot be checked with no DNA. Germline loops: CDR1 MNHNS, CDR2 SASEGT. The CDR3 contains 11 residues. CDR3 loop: CASTGEETQYF.

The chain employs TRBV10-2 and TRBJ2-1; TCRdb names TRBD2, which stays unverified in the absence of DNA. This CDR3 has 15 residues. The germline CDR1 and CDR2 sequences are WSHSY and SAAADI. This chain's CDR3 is CASSGNEGVRNEQFF.

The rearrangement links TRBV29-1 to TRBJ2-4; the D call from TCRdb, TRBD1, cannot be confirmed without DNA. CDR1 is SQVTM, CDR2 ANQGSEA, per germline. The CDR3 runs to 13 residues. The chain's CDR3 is CSVELDTKNIQYF.

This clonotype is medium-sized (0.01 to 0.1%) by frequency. This CDR3 reads CASSLRLYEKLFF. This chain connects TRBV27 to TRBJ1-4. The CDR3 runs to 13 residues. CDR1 is MNHEY, CDR2 SMNVEV, per germline (reference sequence).